One sample yielded the 28 T cell receptor beta chains listed below, sequenced in a study of T cells in localized non-small cell lung cancer. Sequencing used immunoSEQ multiplex PCR; TCRdb keeps in-frame clones, though not all of them. Among under 150,000 clones listed, roughly nine tenths were seen once. The material sequenced was peripheral blood, taken before any cancer treatment. All receptors come from a female donor older than 55 with stage I lung adenocarcinoma.

J is TRBJ1-2 and V is TRBV19, with unresolved D. V shed 5 bases and J shed 4 bases, with 23 bases lying between them. CDR1 is LNHDA, CDR2 SQIVND, per germline (reference sequence). There are 17 residues in the CDR3. The chain's CDR3 is CASSQEVPYPPLYGYTF. CDR3 bases: TGTGCCAGTAGTCAAGAGGTGCCTTACCCTCCTCTCTATGGCTACACCTTC.

The rearrangement uses TRBV15 and TRBJ2-3; D may be TRBD2 (5 bases). CDR3 length: 15 amino acids. V was shortened by 3 bases and J by 2 bases, with 12 bases between the two germline ends. Looked up from germline, CDR1 is LNHNV and CDR2 is YYDKDF (reference sequence). The chain's CDR3 is CATSRRRRLTDTQYF. The DNA of the CDR3 is TGTGCCACCAGCAGGAGGAGGAGACTCACAGATACGCAGTATTTT.

This clone was recorded only once. V gene TRBV6-1 combines with J gene TRBJ1-1, with D maybe TRBD1 (5 bases). The CDR3 is made up of 13 amino acids. Germline loops: CDR1 MNHNS, CDR2 SASEGT. V shed 2 bases and J shed 5 bases, with 9 bases lying between them. The CDR3 region is CASSELGGTEAFF. The CDR3 region has the DNA TGTGCCAGCAGTGAATTGGGGGGGACTGAAGCTTTCTTT.

The rearrangement joins TRBV6-5 to TRBJ2-6; no reliable D call. V gave up 4 bases and J gave up 5 bases, with 15 bases separating them. The CDR3 length is 16 residues. Germline V gene lookup returns CDR1 MNHEY and CDR2 SVGAGI. As DNA, the CDR3 is TGTGCCAGCAGTTTGGTTACGAGAGGTAGGGCCAACGTCCTGACTTTC. Its translation is CASSLVTRGRANVLTF.

This clone appeared a single time. Mismatch with germline at one junction end may stem from a read error. The gene calls are TRBV30 and TRBJ2-1; 8 bases match TRBD2. The germline CDR1 and CDR2 sequences are GTSNPN and SVGIG (reference sequence). The CDR3 covers 11 residues. CDR3 residues: CASGRINEQFF. The CDR3 DNA reads as TGCGCAAGCGGGAGAATCAATGAGCAGTTCTTC.

V usage is TRBV11-1 and J usage is TRBJ2-2; D might be TRBD1 or TRBD2, each matching 5 bases. The CDR3 consists of 15 residues. Trimming took 2 bases from V and 2 from J, leaving 9 bases between them. The germline CDR1 and CDR2 sequences are SGHAT and FQDESV (reference sequence). This CDR3 is CASSLQGPNTGELFF. CDR3 nucleotides: TGTGCCAGCAGCTTACAGGGACCAAACACCGGGGAGCTGTTTTTT.

As to this clone: One end of the junction varies from germline; a read error may be responsible. This rearrangement joins TRBV11-2 to TRBJ2-5; either TRBD1 or TRBD2 may fit D (5 bases each). The CDR3 is 14 amino acids. Germline loops: CDR1 SGHAT, CDR2 FQNNGV. The DNA for the CDR3 is TGTGCCAGCAGCCTCCCCCGGGACCAGGAGACCCAGTACTTC. It encodes CASSLPRDQETQYF.

The V gene is TRBV15, the J gene TRBJ2-1; TRBD2 might be the D (5 bases). V gave up 1 base and J gave up 5 bases, with 6 bases separating them. The CDR3 loop spans 13 amino acids. CDR1 and CDR2 from the germline V gene are LNHNV and YYDKDF (reference sequence). In DNA, the CDR3 is TGTGCCACCAGCAGAGGGGGAGACAATGAGCAGTTCTTC. Translating it yields CATSRGGDNEQFF.

This clone has just a few counts. The chain uses TRBV28 and TRBJ1-2; D is unclear. Between the trimmed V and J ends, which lost 3 bases and 4 bases, there was a span of 9 bases. The CDR3 spans 13 residues. The germline CDR1 and CDR2 sequences are MDHEN and SYDVKM. CDR3 sequence: CASSFSRTYGYTF. The CDR3 region has the DNA TGTGCCAGCAGTTTTAGCAGGACCTATGGCTACACCTTC.

The chain combines TRBV6-5 with TRBJ2-2, with no clear D. V lost 6 bases and J lost 0, with 5 bases in between. CDR3 length: 13 residues. Per germline, CDR1 MNHEY and CDR2 SVGAGI. CDR3 in amino acids: CASRGTNTGELFF. The CDR3 DNA is TGTGCCAGCAGGGGTACGAACACCGGGGAGCTGTTTTTT.

The CDR3 DNA reads TGTGCCAGCAGTCCGGGACTTCGGGGGACCCAGTACTTC. Its protein is CASSPGLRGTQYF. The V gene is TRBV28, the J gene TRBJ2-5, with D tentatively TRBD2 (6 bases). Germline V lookup: CDR1 MDHEN, CDR2 SYDVKM. Trimming took 5 bases from V and 7 from J, leaving 14 bases between them. CDR3 length: 13 residues.

V is TRBV10-3 and J is TRBJ2-7; D is perhaps TRBD1 (5 bases). Germline V gives CDR1 ENHRY, CDR2 SYGVKD. The CDR3 runs 15 residues. The germline V and J ends were trimmed by 0 bases and 5 bases, with 14 bases remaining between them. The DNA for the CDR3 is TGTGCCATCAGTGAGTCCCCAGGGTCAACCCACGAGCAGTACTTC. Its translation: CAISESPGSTHEQYF.

The chain employs TRBV14 and TRBJ1-2, with D possibly TRBD1 on 6 matching bases. The CDR3 spans 13 residues. The V gene's germline CDR1 is SGHDN and CDR2 FVKESK. V was cut by 2 bases and J by 4 bases, with 8 bases left in between. CDR3 bases: TGTGCCAGCAGCCAAACGACAGGCTATGGCTACACCTTC. Residues: CASSQTTGYGYTF.

The chain has TRBV5-5 and TRBJ2-7; D is possibly TRBD1 or TRBD2 (5 bases each). Trimming cost V 3 bases and J 0 bases, with 10 bases left between them. Germline lookup yields CDR1 SGHKS and CDR2 YYEKEE (reference sequence). The CDR3 has 14 residues. CDR3 sequence (DNA): TGTGCCAGCAGCTGGGACGGACCCTCCTACGAGCAGTACTTC. This sequence encodes CASSWDGPSYEQYF.

A single count supports this clone. The chain links TRBV5-1 to TRBJ2-3; D remains ambiguous. Trimming left V 4 bases short and J 5 bases short, with 11 bases between. CDR3 length equals 13 residues. Germline CDR1 reads SGHRS; CDR2 reads YFSETQ. The DNA of the CDR3 is TGCGCCAGCAGCGCGGACCCGCTAGATACGCAGTATTTT. It yields the protein CASSADPLDTQYF.

The V gene is TRBV27, the J gene TRBJ1-3, with TRBD1 as a possible D gene (6 bases). With 4 bases removed from V and 0 bases from J, the gap between germline ends came to 10 bases. Germline V CDR1 and CDR2: MNHEY, SMNVEV (reference sequence). The CDR3 is 15 residues long. For the CDR3, the DNA is TGTGCCAGCAGTTCAACAGGGCCCTCTGGAAACACCATATATTTT. Translating it yields CASSSTGPSGNTIYF.

This clone was recorded only once. The chain combines TRBV7-3 with TRBJ2-3, with 8 positions matching TRBD2. The CDR3 spans 16 residues. Germline lookup yields CDR1 SGHTA and CDR2 FQGTGA. The ends lost 5 bases at V and 5 bases at J; junction bases unmatched: 12. CDR3 sequence: CASSLIAGTSGDTQYF. The DNA for the CDR3 is TGTGCCAGCAGCCTAATAGCGGGGACCAGCGGAGATACGCAGTATTTT.

V and J are TRBV9 and TRBJ2-7, with D tentatively TRBD2 (5 bases). This CDR3 spans 14 amino acids. Germline V CDR1 and CDR2: SGDLS, YYNGEE. Deletions cut 0 bases from V and 5 bases from J, with 12 bases between. In DNA form, the CDR3 reads TGTGCCAGCAGCGTAGGCACCGGCGGGCACGAGCAGTACTTC. As protein: CASSVGTGGHEQYF.

The chain has TRBV5-4 and TRBJ2-5; 12 nucleotides line up with TRBD1. Germline assignment: CDR1 SGHNT and CDR2 YYREEE (reference sequence). CDR3 length: 15 amino acids. V lost 4 bases to trimming and J lost 5 bases; unmatched junction nucleotides: 6. In nucleotides, the CDR3 is TGTGCCAGCAGCCCCCGGGACAGGGGGCCTGAGACCCAGTACTTC. Amino acids: CASSPRDRGPETQYF.

The chain links TRBV19 to TRBJ2-1; D may be TRBD2 (6 bases). The V gene lost 5 bases and the J gene lost 2 bases, with 16 bases spanning the gap. The CDR3 runs 16 residues. The germline gives CDR1 LNHDA, CDR2 SQIVND (reference sequence). CDR3 region: CASSPPGGIPYNEQFF. In DNA, the CDR3 is TGTGCCAGTAGTCCCCCAGGCGGGATTCCCTACAATGAGCAGTTCTTC.

As for this clone: One end of the junction does not line up with germline, which may come from a read error. The chain employs TRBV28 and TRBJ2-2; D remains unclear. Germline lookup yields CDR1 MDHEN and CDR2 SYDVKM. The CDR3 extends over 14 amino acids. CDR3: CASHNRANSGELFF. CDR3 nucleotides: TGTGCCAGCCATAATAGGGCGAACAGCGGGGAGCTGTTTTTT.

J is TRBJ2-1 and V is TRBV11-3; no definite D call. Germline V gives CDR1 SGHNT, CDR2 YENEEA. The ends were cut back, 5 bases at V and 8 bases at J, with 10 bases in the middle. The CDR3 consists of 12 residues. The DNA for the CDR3 is TGTGCCAGCAGCCTGGGCATGGATGAGCAGTTCTTC. As protein: CASSLGMDEQFF.

The chain combines TRBV9 with TRBJ2-2, with 11 bases that match TRBD2. The CDR3 contains 17 residues. Trimming cost V 4 bases and J 8 bases; bases outside gene matches: 13. CDR1 and CDR2 from the germline V gene are SGDLS and YYNGEE. CDR3 sequence reads: CASSTRGTSGRQGELFF. The CDR3 bases are TGTGCCAGCAGCACCCGCGGGACTAGCGGAAGACAAGGGGAGCTGTTTTTT.

For this clone: Other DNA sequences in this sample translate to the same CDR3. The chain joins TRBV15 to TRBJ1-5; perhaps TRBD1 as D (5 bases). The V and J ends lost 0 bases and 6 bases respectively, with 15 bases between them. CDR1 and CDR2 (germline): LNHNV, YYDKDF (reference sequence). The CDR3 spans 16 residues. The CDR3 reads CATSRDHGGYGQPQHF. The CDR3 region has the DNA TGTGCCACCAGCAGAGATCATGGGGGGTATGGTCAGCCCCAGCATTTT.

J is TRBJ2-7 and V is TRBV28; no clear D. Germline CDR1 MDHEN, CDR2 SYDVKM. Deletions cut 3 bases from V and 2 bases from J, with 5 bases between. The CDR3 has 12 amino acids. CDR3 in amino acids: CASSLATYEQYF. CDR3 bases: TGTGCCAGCAGTTTGGCTACCTACGAGCAGTACTTC.

V is TRBV19 and J is TRBJ2-3, with no clear D. V was trimmed by 6 bases and J by 3 bases, leaving 4 bases between them. This CDR3 has 11 amino acids. Germline-derived CDR1 and CDR2 are LNHDA and SQIVND (reference sequence). The CDR3 DNA reads TGTGCCAGTAGAAATACAGATACGCAGTATTTT. Its translation is CASRNTDTQYF.

This chain connects TRBV7-8 to TRBJ2-1; D is ambiguous. This CDR3 is 14 amino acids long. Deletions cut 1 base from V and 3 bases from J, with 7 bases between. Germline loops: CDR1 SGHVS, CDR2 FQNEAQ. CDR3 DNA: TGTGCCAGCAGCTTAGAACTAAACTACAATGAGCAGTTCTTC. Amino acids: CASSLELNYNEQFF.

The rearrangement links TRBV30 to TRBJ1-6; D call uncertain. Germline CDR1 is GTSNPN and CDR2 is SVGIG (reference sequence). Deletions cut 1 base from V and 9 bases from J, with 13 bases between. The CDR3 is 14 amino acids. CDR3 in DNA: TGTGCCTGGAGTGCGCCCGGATGGGGTTCACCCCTCCACTTT. Translated, it gives CAWSAPGWGSPLHF.